These T cell receptor beta chains were read from a single sample in a study of T cell responses to AZD1222 COVID-19 vaccine. The assay was immunoSEQ multiplex PCR, and TCRdb's table has in-frame clones only and misses some. The data contain 90,000 to 120,000 clones, around nine tenths of them seen just once; the ten biggest clones take up 3.3%. Sequencing used peripheral blood, obtained 28 days after the second dose of the MenACWY control vaccine. These receptors all come from an adult who received the MenACWY meningococcal vaccine as a control. Each CDR3 is given with its conserved first and last residue. A D gene is named only where the DNA matches it firmly. The size entry is marked missing in some rows and otherwise reads once, few, many or a size class.

CDR3 DNA,CDR3 protein,V gene,J gene,clone size,D gene
TGTGCCAGCAGTTTACAGGGACAGGGATTTCAGGGAGCTTTCTTT,CASSLQGQGFQGAFF,TRBV2,TRBJ1-1,NA,TRBD1
TGTGCCACTTGGAGGATCACTGAAGCTTTCTTT,CATWRITEAFF,TRBV28,TRBJ1-1,once,NA
TGCGCCAGCAGCTTTTACCCGGACAGGGTGGGAGATACGCAGTATTTT,CASSFYPDRVGDTQYF,TRBV5-1,TRBJ2-3,NA,TRBD1
TGTGCCAGCAGCTTGGTCTCAGGGCGCGAGCAGTACTTC,CASSLVSGREQYF,TRBV5-4,TRBJ2-7,NA,NA
TGTGCCAGCAGCTTAGCCCGGACAGTGCCCCCTATAAGGTCCTATAATTCACCCCTCCACTTT,CASSLARTVPPIRSYNSPLHF,TRBV9,TRBJ1-6,NA,NA
TGTGCCAGCAGCAAGCCGGACAGGGGGGCAGAAAAACTGTTTTTT,CASSKPDRGAEKLFF,TRBV5-4,TRBJ1-4,NA,TRBD1
TGTGCCAGTAGATTGTCGGGACAGGCCGCCTACGAGCAGTACTTC,CASRLSGQAAYEQYF,TRBV19,TRBJ2-7,NA,TRBD1
TGTGCCAGCAGATTCCGACAGGGGGCTCACACTGAAGCTTTCTTT,CASRFRQGAHTEAFF,TRBV11-2,TRBJ1-1,NA,TRBD1
TGTGCCAGCAGTCCCCCCGGGACTAGCGGGGGGTACGAGCAGTTCTTC,CASSPPGTSGGYEQFF,TRBV27,TRBJ2-1,few,TRBD2
TGTGCCAGCAGCCTGGGGTCCGGGTCACCCCTCCACTTT,CASSLGSGSPLHF,TRBV6-5,TRBJ1-6,NA,NA
TGCGCCAGCAGTGAGCCCCCCCGGGGGCCAGACAATGAGCAGTTCTTC,CASSEPPRGPDNEQFF,TRBV10-1,TRBJ2-1,NA,NA
TGTGCCAGCAGCCCGGGAGGGGCAGCTTTCTTT,CASSPGGAAFF,TRBV3-1/TRBV3-2,TRBJ1-1,NA,NA
TGCGCCAGCAGCCGGATAGGACAGGGCAATCAGCCCCAGCATTTT,CASSRIGQGNQPQHF,TRBV4-1,TRBJ1-5,NA,TRBD1
TGTGCCAGCAGCCTCCGACACCCTCCCTACGAGCAGTACTTC,CASSLRHPPYEQYF,TRBV7-2,TRBJ2-7,NA,NA
TGTGCCAGCTCCCCCCTCCAGGGCTCTGGGGGTACAGATACGCAGTATTTT,CASSPLQGSGGTDTQYF,TRBV18,TRBJ2-3,NA,NA
TGTGCCAGCATCACCTCCGCGCGGGGGAACACTGAAGCTTTCTTT,CASITSARGNTEAFF,TRBV7-9,TRBJ1-1,NA,NA
TGTGCCAGCTCTGAGACAGGGGGCACTGAAGCTTTCTTT,CASSETGGTEAFF,TRBV12-3/TRBV12-4,TRBJ1-1,NA,TRBD1
TGTGCCAGCAGCTTACTCGTGGCCAGCGGGGGGGCGGAGACCCAGTACTTC,CASSLLVASGGAETQYF,TRBV7-9,TRBJ2-5,NA,TRBD2
TGTGCCAGCAGCTCGGTGACAGCTGCCTACGAGCAGTACTTC,CASSSVTAAYEQYF,TRBV7-2,TRBJ2-7,few,NA
TGTGCCTGGAGTGTCCGGAAGAGGGGCGAAAAACTGTTTTTT,CAWSVRKRGEKLFF,TRBV30,TRBJ1-4,NA,NA
TGTGCCAGCAGCACGGGACTAGCGGGGGGTCCCACCGGGGAGCTGTTTTTT,CASSTGLAGGPTGELFF,TRBV5-4,TRBJ2-2,NA,TRBD2
TGTGCCAGCAGCTTTCCAATCTCGGGACAGAACAATGAGCAGTTCTTC,CASSFPISGQNNEQFF,TRBV5-4,TRBJ2-1,NA,TRBD1